A selection of T cell receptor beta chains follows, all from one sample in a study of control samples from healthy donors and cancer patients. Measured with immunoSEQ multiplex PCR; TCRdb has only the in-frame clones, and not every one. The sample yields 150,000 to 200,000 clones, 80% to 90% seen once. The sample was blood. These receptors were taken from a woman aged 25 to 39 in good health. CDR3s include the opening cysteine and the closing phenylalanine or tryptophan. Where a row states a size, it is once, few, many or the class of an expanded clone; other rows omit it.

v_gene	abundance	j_gene	CDR3aa
TRBV5-6	-	TRBJ2-7	CASSLGQSSYEQYF
TRBV5-6	-	TRBJ1-1	CASTRAGMNTEAFF
TRBV6-5	-	TRBJ2-3	CASSPSPGYTDTQYF
TRBV28	few	TRBJ1-5	CASSLDRGQPQHF
TRBV9	-	TRBJ1-5	CASSVTDSNQPQHF
TRBV14	-	TRBJ2-7	CASSLLSRVKEQYF
TRBV29-1	-	TRBJ1-1	CSAPGQGAEAFF
TRBV18	-	TRBJ1-2	CASSPGGGNYAGYTF
TRBV27	once	TRBJ1-1	CASSLGATNTEAFF
TRBV12-3/TRBV12-4	-	TRBJ1-4	CASSLGEKLFF
TRBV7-8	-	TRBJ2-2	CASSRLAPNTGELFF
TRBV28	-	TRBJ2-5	CASIGAETQYF
TRBV6-5	few	TRBJ2-5	CASDLGGGQETQYF
TRBV27	-	TRBJ1-3	CASSVTDTIYF
TRBV6-5	-	TRBJ2-3	CASTSTGARTQYF
TRBV28	-	TRBJ1-5	CASSLIYGDQPQHF
TRBV29-1	-	TRBJ1-2	CSVEGAGADWLYGYTF
TRBV28	-	TRBJ2-1	CASSSTAGGEYEQFF
TRBV27	-	TRBJ1-6	CASSIKDTNSPLHF
TRBV9	once	TRBJ2-7	CASSVGAGGVSYEQYF
TRBV6-5	-	TRBJ1-1	CASRLGPHTEAFF
TRBV27	-	TRBJ1-6	CASSPRGGFNSPLHF
TRBV7-2	-	TRBJ1-2	CASSLAAGGYGYTF
TRBV7-2	-	TRBJ1-5	CASSLGRASNQPQHF
TRBV29-1	-	TRBJ2-3	CSVVGTSGGSTDTQYF
TRBV7-9	-	TRBJ1-4	CASSSSRQGLGEKLFF
TRBV7-9	few	TRBJ1-2	CASSLDYGYTF